The rows below give T cell receptor beta chains drawn from one sample of a study of PD-L1 blockade in urothelial cancer. Produced via immunoSEQ multiplex PCR; TCRdb's table is partial and in-frame only. The sample carries 95,000 to 130,000 clones, around nine tenths recorded once. The sequencing here drew on PBMCs, taken around atezolizumab (anti-PD-L1) treatment. The receptors shown here come from a man in his fifties or sixties with urothelial cancer. Each CDR3 is given with its conserved first and last residue. Fields, in order: J gene, D gene, V gene, clone size, CDR3 protein, CDR3 DNA. D genes are given only for firm matches. Expanded clones get a size class; other rows say once, few or many, or leave the size out.

j_call: TRBJ1-1; d_call: NA; v_call: TRBV5-6; clone_size: NA; cdr3_aa: CASSLNRDTEAFF; cdr3_nt: TGTGCCAGCAGCCTTAACAGGGACACTGAAGCTTTCTTT
j_call: TRBJ2-1; d_call: TRBD1; v_call: TRBV7-6; clone_size: NA; cdr3_aa: CASSFGTGTHNEQFF; cdr3_nt: TGTGCCAGCAGCTTTGGGACAGGGACCCACAATGAGCAGTTCTTC
j_call: TRBJ2-2; d_call: NA; v_call: TRBV19; clone_size: NA; cdr3_aa: CASSLASGELFF; cdr3_nt: TGTGCCAGTTCCCTAGCGTCCGGGGAGCTGTTTTTT
j_call: TRBJ2-5; d_call: TRBD1; v_call: TRBV6-5; clone_size: NA; cdr3_aa: CASKGTGGETQYF; cdr3_nt: TGTGCCAGCAAGGGGACAGGGGGGGAGACCCAGTACTTC
j_call: TRBJ1-5; d_call: NA; v_call: TRBV4-1; clone_size: NA; cdr3_aa: CASSQEAGAQGQPQHF; cdr3_nt: TGCGCCAGCAGCCAAGAAGCAGGGGCTCAGGGGCAGCCCCAGCATTTT
j_call: TRBJ2-1; d_call: TRBD2; v_call: TRBV7-9; clone_size: NA; cdr3_aa: CASRLPPRTSGRYNEQFF; cdr3_nt: TGTGCCAGCCGATTGCCCCCCCGGACTAGCGGGAGGTACAATGAGCAGTTCTTC
j_call: TRBJ2-2; d_call: TRBD1; v_call: TRBV10-2; clone_size: NA; cdr3_aa: CASRAQGAGELFF; cdr3_nt: TGCGCCAGCAGGGCTCAGGGGGCCGGGGAGCTGTTTTTT
j_call: TRBJ1-1; d_call: NA; v_call: TRBV7-9; clone_size: NA; cdr3_aa: CASSLVGTLNTEAFF; cdr3_nt: TGTGCCAGCAGCTTAGTAGGGACATTGAACACTGAAGCTTTCTTT
j_call: TRBJ2-1; d_call: TRBD2; v_call: TRBV5-1; clone_size: few; cdr3_aa: CASRTSGSYNEQFF; cdr3_nt: TGCGCCAGCAGGACTAGCGGCTCCTACAATGAGCAGTTCTTC
j_call: TRBJ1-2; d_call: TRBD1; v_call: TRBV28; clone_size: NA; cdr3_aa: CASSLDRPVLGGYTF; cdr3_nt: TGTGCCAGCAGTCTGGACAGGCCCGTTTTGGGCGGCTACACCTTC
j_call: TRBJ2-3; d_call: TRBD2; v_call: TRBV9; clone_size: NA; cdr3_aa: CASSVEGAGGQADTQYF; cdr3_nt: TGTGCCAGCAGCGTAGAGGGGGCGGGGGGGCAGGCAGATACGCAGTATTTT
j_call: TRBJ1-1; d_call: TRBD1; v_call: TRBV29-1; clone_size: NA; cdr3_aa: CSVAGGGGMNTEAFF; cdr3_nt: TGCAGCGTTGCAGGGGGTGGTGGGATGAACACTGAAGCTTTCTTT
j_call: TRBJ2-7; d_call: NA; v_call: TRBV6-1; clone_size: NA; cdr3_aa: CASSELRADEQYF; cdr3_nt: TGTGCCAGCAGTGAACTGCGCGCGGACGAGCAGTACTTC
j_call: TRBJ2-3; d_call: TRBD1; v_call: TRBV19; clone_size: NA; cdr3_aa: CASSTRGQGAFPDTQYF; cdr3_nt: TGTGCCAGTAGCACCAGGGGTCAGGGGGCTTTCCCAGATACGCAGTATTTT
j_call: TRBJ2-2; d_call: NA; v_call: TRBV6-1; clone_size: NA; cdr3_aa: CASSERQGGSANTGELFF; cdr3_nt: TGTGCCAGCAGTGAAAGGCAGGGGGGAAGCGCGAACACCGGGGAGCTGTTTTTT
j_call: TRBJ2-5; d_call: NA; v_call: TRBV5-6; clone_size: NA; cdr3_aa: CASSLRAYQETQYF; cdr3_nt: TGTGCCAGCAGCTTGCGTGCGTACCAAGAGACCCAGTACTTC
j_call: TRBJ1-6; d_call: NA; v_call: TRBV11-2; clone_size: NA; cdr3_aa: CASSLRVRVGSPLHF; cdr3_nt: TGTGCCAGCAGCTTACGGGTCAGGGTGGGGTCACCCCTCCACTTT
j_call: TRBJ2-3; d_call: TRBD2; v_call: TRBV7-6; clone_size: NA; cdr3_aa: CASSLFIAGAQNTQYF; cdr3_nt: TGTGCCAGCAGCTTATTTATAGCGGGGGCCCAAAATACGCAGTATTTT
j_call: TRBJ1-3; d_call: TRBD1; v_call: TRBV28; clone_size: NA; cdr3_aa: CASSSLTGGFGNTIYF; cdr3_nt: TGTGCCAGCAGTTCTCTAACAGGGGGATTTGGAAACACCATATATTTT
j_call: TRBJ2-7; d_call: TRBD2; v_call: TRBV5-1; clone_size: once; cdr3_aa: CASSSGLAGFDEQYF; cdr3_nt: TGCGCCAGCAGCTCGGGACTAGCGGGATTTGACGAGCAGTACTTC
j_call: TRBJ1-1; d_call: TRBD1; v_call: TRBV18; clone_size: NA; cdr3_aa: CASSKGTGELNTEAFF; cdr3_nt: TGTGCCAGCTCAAAAGGGACAGGCGAACTGAACACTGAAGCTTTCTTT
j_call: TRBJ2-2; d_call: NA; v_call: TRBV9; clone_size: NA; cdr3_aa: CASSSREGLFTGELFF; cdr3_nt: TGTGCCAGCAGCTCCCGAGAGGGACTCTTTACCGGGGAGCTGTTTTTT
j_call: TRBJ2-7; d_call: TRBD1; v_call: TRBV5-4; clone_size: NA; cdr3_aa: CASSFRDRVTYEQYF; cdr3_nt: TGTGCCAGCAGCTTTCGGGACAGGGTCACCTACGAGCAGTACTTC
j_call: TRBJ1-4; d_call: NA; v_call: TRBV7-6; clone_size: NA; cdr3_aa: CASSLEGSGARGEKLFF; cdr3_nt: TGTGCCAGCAGCTTAGAGGGTTCAGGGGCTAGAGGTGAAAAACTGTTTTTT
j_call: TRBJ2-2; d_call: NA; v_call: TRBV27; clone_size: few; cdr3_aa: CASSPRQGGVTGELFF; cdr3_nt: TGTGCCAGCAGTCCAAGACAGGGAGGAGTTACCGGGGAGCTGTTTTTT
j_call: TRBJ1-5; d_call: NA; v_call: TRBV10-1; clone_size: NA; cdr3_aa: CASSESATDPLPGSQHF; cdr3_nt: TGCGCCAGCAGTGAGTCCGCGACAGATCCTCTCCCCGGTTCTCAGCATTTT
j_call: TRBJ2-2; d_call: NA; v_call: TRBV7-2; clone_size: few; cdr3_aa: CASSARGGANTGELFF; cdr3_nt: TGTGCCAGCAGCGCTCGGGGCGGGGCGAACACCGGGGAGCTGTTTTTT
j_call: TRBJ1-2; d_call: TRBD1; v_call: TRBV5-1; clone_size: NA; cdr3_aa: CASSLAGQAHGYTF; cdr3_nt: TGCGCCAGCAGCTTGGCAGGACAGGCACATGGCTACACCTTC
j_call: TRBJ1-5; d_call: TRBD1; v_call: TRBV9; clone_size: NA; cdr3_aa: CASSATGAINQPQHF; cdr3_nt: TGTGCCAGCAGCGCTACAGGGGCAATCAATCAGCCCCAGCATTTT
j_call: TRBJ1-3; d_call: NA; v_call: TRBV7-2; clone_size: NA; cdr3_aa: CASSPQGVSGNTIYF; cdr3_nt: TGTGCCAGCAGCCCACAAGGGGTTTCTGGAAACACCATATATTTT
j_call: TRBJ2-5; d_call: TRBD2; v_call: TRBV5-1; clone_size: NA; cdr3_aa: CASSLAGTSGGARETQYF; cdr3_nt: TGCGCCAGCAGCTTGGCGGGGACTAGCGGGGGGGCCCGGGAGACCCAGTACTTC
j_call: TRBJ2-3; d_call: NA; v_call: TRBV5-1; clone_size: NA; cdr3_aa: CASSAGGGGTDTQYF; cdr3_nt: TGCGCCAGCAGCGCGGGCGGAGGGGGCACAGATACGCAGTATTTT
j_call: TRBJ1-1; d_call: NA; v_call: TRBV18; clone_size: NA; cdr3_aa: CASSPLAGDTMPGTEAFF; cdr3_nt: TGTGCCAGCTCACCACTGGCAGGGGACACCATGCCTGGCACTGAAGCTTTCTTT
j_call: TRBJ2-5; d_call: NA; v_call: TRBV5-4; clone_size: NA; cdr3_aa: CASSLQSGGGETQYF; cdr3_nt: TGTGCCAGCAGCTTGCAATCAGGGGGAGGAGAGACCCAGTACTTC
j_call: TRBJ2-2; d_call: TRBD1; v_call: TRBV10-3; clone_size: NA; cdr3_aa: CASKPGGGTGELFF; cdr3_nt: TGTGCCTCAAAACCAGGGGGCGGCACCGGGGAGCTGTTTTTT
j_call: TRBJ1-4; d_call: NA; v_call: TRBV7-9; clone_size: NA; cdr3_aa: CASSPMGSTNEKLFF; cdr3_nt: TGTGCCAGCAGCCCCATGGGGAGCACTAATGAAAAACTGTTTTTT